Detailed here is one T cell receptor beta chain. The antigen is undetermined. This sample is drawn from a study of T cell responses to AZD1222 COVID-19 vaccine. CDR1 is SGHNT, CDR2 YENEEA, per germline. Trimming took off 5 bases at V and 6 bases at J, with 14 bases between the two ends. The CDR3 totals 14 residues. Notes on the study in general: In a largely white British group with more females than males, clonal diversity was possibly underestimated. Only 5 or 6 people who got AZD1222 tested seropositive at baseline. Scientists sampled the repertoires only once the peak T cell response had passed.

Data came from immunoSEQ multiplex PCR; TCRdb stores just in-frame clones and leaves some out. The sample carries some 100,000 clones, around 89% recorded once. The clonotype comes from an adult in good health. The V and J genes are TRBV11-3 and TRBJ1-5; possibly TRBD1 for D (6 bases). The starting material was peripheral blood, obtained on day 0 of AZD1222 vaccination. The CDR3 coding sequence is TGTGCCAGCAGCCAGGGGTTTGAGGCTCAGCCCCAGCATTTT. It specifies CASSQGFEAQPQHF. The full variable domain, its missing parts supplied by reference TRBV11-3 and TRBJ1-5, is EAGVVQSPRYKIIEKKQPVAFWCNPISGHNTLYWYLQNLGQGPELLIRYENEEAVDDSQLPKDRFSAERLKGVDSTLKIQPAELGDSAVYLCASSQGFEAQPQHFGDGTRLSIL.